The 4 T cell receptor beta chains reported below all come from one sample, sequenced in a study of early T cells in non-severe SARS-CoV-2 infection. A single record per CDR3 protein comes from TCRdb applying MiXCR to the 5' RACE reads. This sample has around 83,000 distinct CDR3 sequences, with approximately 12% found just once. The sequencing here drew on whole blood, taken at baseline. The receptor set was obtained from an adult who was a healthcare worker with PCR-confirmed SARS-CoV-2 infection or an uninfected control (not recorded which).

This clonotype was counted many times. The chain joins TRBV4-1 to TRBJ2-3, with TRBD2 as a possible D gene (5 bases). The CDR3 loop spans 17 amino acids. Germline V gene lookup returns CDR1 MGHRA and CDR2 YSYEKL. The V end lost 5 bases, the J end lost 2 bases, and 20 bases lay between the germline ends. The CDR3 spells CASSSSPSGTFTDTQYF. DNA of the CDR3: TGCGCCAGCAGCTCCTCTCCAAGCGGTACTTTCACAGATACGCAGTATTTT.

This clonotype turned up a few times. The chain carries TRBV20-1 and TRBJ2-7, with a possible D match to TRBD2 (6 bases). Germline CDR1 and CDR2: DFQATT and SNEGSKA (reference sequence). This CDR3 contains 13 residues. V lost 0 bases, J lost 5 bases, and 11 bases lay in between. For the CDR3, the DNA is TGCAGTGCTAGAGACCCAGGAGGGCACGAGCAGTACTTC. It is translated as CSARDPGGHEQYF.

This clonotype showed up just a few times. The J gene is TRBJ2-2, the V gene TRBV6-5; perhaps TRBD1 as D (5 bases). This CDR3 has 15 amino acids. V lost 4 bases to trimming and J lost 3 bases, with 12 bases between them. CDR1 and CDR2 from the germline V gene are MNHEY and SVGAGI. CDR3 amino acids: CASSSVGPYTGELFF. The CDR3 DNA reads TGTGCCAGCAGTTCGGTGGGGCCTTACACCGGGGAGCTGTTTTTT.

The chain is built from TRBV5-5 and TRBJ1-3, with D unresolved. The CDR3 length is 14 residues. Germline loops: CDR1 SGHKS, CDR2 YYEKEE (reference sequence). The V end lost 1 base, the J end lost 3 bases, and 8 bases lay between the germline ends. This CDR3 reads CASSLNHLGNTIYF. In DNA form, the CDR3 reads TGTGCCAGCAGCTTGAATCACCTTGGAAACACCATATATTTT.